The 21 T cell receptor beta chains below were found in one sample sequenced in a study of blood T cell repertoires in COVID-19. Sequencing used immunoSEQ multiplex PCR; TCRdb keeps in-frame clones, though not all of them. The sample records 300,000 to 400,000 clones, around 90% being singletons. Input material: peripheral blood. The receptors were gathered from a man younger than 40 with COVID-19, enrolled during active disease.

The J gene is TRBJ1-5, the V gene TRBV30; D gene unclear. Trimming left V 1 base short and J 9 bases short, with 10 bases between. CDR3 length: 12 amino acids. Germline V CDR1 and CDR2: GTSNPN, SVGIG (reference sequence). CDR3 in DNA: TGTGCCTGGAGTGGTGGTTGGCCGCCCCAGCATTTT. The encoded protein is CAWSGGWPPQHF.

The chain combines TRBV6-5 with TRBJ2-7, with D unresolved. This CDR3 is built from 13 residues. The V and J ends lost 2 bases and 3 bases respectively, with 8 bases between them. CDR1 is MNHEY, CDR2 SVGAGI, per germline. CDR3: CASSYEQYYEQYF. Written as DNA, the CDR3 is TGTGCCAGCAGTTACGAACAGTACTACGAGCAGTACTTC.

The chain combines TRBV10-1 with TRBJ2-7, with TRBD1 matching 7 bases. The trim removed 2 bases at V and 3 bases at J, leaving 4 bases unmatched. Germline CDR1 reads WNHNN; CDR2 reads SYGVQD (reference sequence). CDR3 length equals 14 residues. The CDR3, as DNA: TGCGCCAGCAGTGAGGGTACAGGGGTCTACGAGCAGTACTTC. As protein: CASSEGTGVYEQYF.

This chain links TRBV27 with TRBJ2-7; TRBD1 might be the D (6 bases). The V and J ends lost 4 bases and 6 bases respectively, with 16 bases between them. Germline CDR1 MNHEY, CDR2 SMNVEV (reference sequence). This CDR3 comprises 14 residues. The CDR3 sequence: CASSWTARAPEQYF. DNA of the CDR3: TGTGCCAGCAGTTGGACAGCCAGGGCCCCCGAGCAGTACTTC.

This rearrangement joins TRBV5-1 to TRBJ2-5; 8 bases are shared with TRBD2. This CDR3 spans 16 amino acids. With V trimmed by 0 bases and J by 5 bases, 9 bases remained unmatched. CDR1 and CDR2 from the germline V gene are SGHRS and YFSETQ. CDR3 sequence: CASSLAGGAQGETQYF. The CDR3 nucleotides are TGCGCCAGCAGCTTGGCCGGGGGGGCGCAAGGGGAGACCCAGTACTTC.

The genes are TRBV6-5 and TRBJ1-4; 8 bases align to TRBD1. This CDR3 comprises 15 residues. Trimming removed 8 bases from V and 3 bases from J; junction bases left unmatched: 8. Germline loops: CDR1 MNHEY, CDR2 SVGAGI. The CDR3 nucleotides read TGTGCCAGCCCACTTCCACAGGGGGCTAATGAAAAACTGTTTTTT. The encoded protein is CASPLPQGANEKLFF.

CDR3 sequence reads: CASSPGYTGVSEAFF. CDR3 DNA: TGCGCCAGCAGCCCAGGATACACAGGGGTCTCTGAAGCTTTCTTT. The V gene is TRBV5-1, the J gene TRBJ1-1, with TRBD1 matching 7 bases. The CDR3 totals 15 residues. The germline CDR1 and CDR2 sequences are SGHRS and YFSETQ. V was clipped by 4 bases and J by 6 bases; unmatched bases: 12. The entire variable domain, with the rest obtained from reference TRBV5-1 and TRBJ1-1, is as follows: KAGVTQTPRYLIKTRGQQVTLSCSPISGHRSVSWYQQTPGQGLQFLFEYFSETQRNKGNFPGRFSGRQFSNSRSEMNVSTLELGDSALYLCASSPGYTGVSEAFFGQGTRLTVV.

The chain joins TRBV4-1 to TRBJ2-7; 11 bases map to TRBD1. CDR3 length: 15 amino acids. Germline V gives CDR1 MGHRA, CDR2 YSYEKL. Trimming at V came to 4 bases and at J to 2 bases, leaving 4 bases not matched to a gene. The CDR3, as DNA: TGCGCCAGCAGCCGAGGACAGGGGGCCCCCTACGAGCAGTACTTC. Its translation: CASSRGQGAPYEQYF.

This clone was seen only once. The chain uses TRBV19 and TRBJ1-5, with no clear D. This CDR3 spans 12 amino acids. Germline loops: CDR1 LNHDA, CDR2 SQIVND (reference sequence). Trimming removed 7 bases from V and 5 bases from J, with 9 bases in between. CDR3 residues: CASTTGYQPQHF. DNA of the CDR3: TGTGCCAGTACCACCGGGTATCAGCCCCAGCATTTT.

CDR3 sequence: CASSSDRVRTDTQYF. CDR3 DNA sequence: TGTGCCAGCAGTTCCGACAGGGTGCGCACAGATACGCAGTATTTT. This chain connects TRBV7-2 to TRBJ2-3, with 7 bases matching TRBD1. This CDR3 region has 15 residues. Losses at the gene ends were 6 bases for V and 1 base for J; bases not matched to a gene: 7. Germline V gene data show CDR1 as SGHTA and CDR2 as FQGNSA.

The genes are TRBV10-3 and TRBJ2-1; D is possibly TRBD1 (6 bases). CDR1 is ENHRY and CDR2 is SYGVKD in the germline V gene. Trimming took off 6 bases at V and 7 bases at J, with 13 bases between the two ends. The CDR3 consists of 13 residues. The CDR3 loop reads CAIRGAVRNEQFF. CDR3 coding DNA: TGTGCCATCAGGGGGGCGGTCCGGAATGAGCAGTTCTTC.

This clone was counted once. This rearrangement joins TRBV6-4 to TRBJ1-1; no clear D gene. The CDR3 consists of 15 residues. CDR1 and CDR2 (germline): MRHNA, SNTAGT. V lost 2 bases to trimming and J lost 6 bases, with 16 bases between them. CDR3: CASSDNTEGEAEAFF. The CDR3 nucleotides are TGTGCCAGCAGTGACAATACAGAGGGAGAGGCTGAAGCTTTCTTT.

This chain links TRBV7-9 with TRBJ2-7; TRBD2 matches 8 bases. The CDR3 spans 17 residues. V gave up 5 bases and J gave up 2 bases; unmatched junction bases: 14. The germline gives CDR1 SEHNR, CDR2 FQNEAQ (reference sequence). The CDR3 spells CASSRSYSGISTYEQYF. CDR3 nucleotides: TGTGCCAGCAGCCGTTCCTATAGCGGGATATCAACCTACGAGCAGTACTTC.

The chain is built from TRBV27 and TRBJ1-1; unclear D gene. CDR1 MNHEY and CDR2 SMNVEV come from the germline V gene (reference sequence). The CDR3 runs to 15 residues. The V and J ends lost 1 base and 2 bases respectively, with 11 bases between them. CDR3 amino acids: CASSLYRELNTEAFF. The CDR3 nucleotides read TGTGCCAGCAGTTTATATCGAGAGCTCAACACTGAAGCTTTCTTT.

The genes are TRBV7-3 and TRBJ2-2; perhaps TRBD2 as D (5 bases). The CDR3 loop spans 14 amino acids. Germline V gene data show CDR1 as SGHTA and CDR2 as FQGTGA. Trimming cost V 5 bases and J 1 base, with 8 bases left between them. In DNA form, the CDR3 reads TGTGCCAGCAGCCGGGGAGAGAACACCGGGGAGCTGTTTTTT. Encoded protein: CASSRGENTGELFF.

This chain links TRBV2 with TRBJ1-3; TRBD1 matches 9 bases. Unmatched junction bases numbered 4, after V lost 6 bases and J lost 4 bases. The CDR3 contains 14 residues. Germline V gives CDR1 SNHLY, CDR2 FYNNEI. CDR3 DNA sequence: TGTGCCAGCAGACCTACAGGGGGCGGAAACACCATATATTTT. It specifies CASRPTGGGNTIYF.

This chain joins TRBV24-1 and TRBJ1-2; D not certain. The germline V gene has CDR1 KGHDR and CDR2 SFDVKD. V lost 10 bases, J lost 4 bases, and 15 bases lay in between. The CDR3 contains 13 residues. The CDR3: CATSDGLFYGYTF. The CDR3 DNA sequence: TGTGCCACTTCCGATGGACTTTTCTATGGCTACACCTTC.

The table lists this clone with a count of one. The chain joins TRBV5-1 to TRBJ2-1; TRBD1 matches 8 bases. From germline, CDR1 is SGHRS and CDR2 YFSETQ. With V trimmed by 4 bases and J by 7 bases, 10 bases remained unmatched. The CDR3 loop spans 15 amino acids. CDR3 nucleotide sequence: TGCGCCAGCAGCCCCGGGACAGGCAAACGGAATGAGCAGTTCTTC. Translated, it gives CASSPGTGKRNEQFF.

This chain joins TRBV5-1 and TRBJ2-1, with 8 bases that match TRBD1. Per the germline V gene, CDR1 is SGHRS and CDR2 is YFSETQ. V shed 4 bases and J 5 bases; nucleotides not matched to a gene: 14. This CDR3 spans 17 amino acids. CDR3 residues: CASSPRTGYLADNEQFF. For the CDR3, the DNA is TGCGCCAGCAGCCCTAGGACAGGGTATTTGGCAGACAATGAGCAGTTCTTC.

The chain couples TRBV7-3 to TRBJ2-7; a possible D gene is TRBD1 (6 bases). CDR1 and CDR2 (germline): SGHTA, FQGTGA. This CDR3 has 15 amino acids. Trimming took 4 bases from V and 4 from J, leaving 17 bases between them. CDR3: CASSSSQGSGYEQYF. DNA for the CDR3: TGTGCCAGCAGCTCGTCTCAGGGGTCAGGATACGAGCAGTACTTC.

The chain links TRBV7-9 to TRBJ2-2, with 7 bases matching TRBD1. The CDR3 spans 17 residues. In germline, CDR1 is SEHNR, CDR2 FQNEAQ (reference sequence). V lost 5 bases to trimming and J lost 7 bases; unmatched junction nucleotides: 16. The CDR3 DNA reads TGTGCCAGCAGCCCCCTCGACAGGGACCCCCGTATCGGGGAGCTGTTTTTT. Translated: CASSPLDRDPRIGELFF.